These 23 T cell receptor beta chains were all obtained from the same sample, sequenced in a study of T cell changes during pregnancy in multiple sclerosis. Sequenced by immunoSEQ multiplex PCR; TCRdb stores in-frame clones only, minus some. The table lists some 41,000 clones, roughly nine tenths of them singletons. This material consisted of CD4+ T cells from peripheral blood mononuclear cells, taken in the third trimester of pregnancy. The origin of the receptors is a female donor in good health, enrolled as a control in a pregnancy study.

The V gene is TRBV11-2, the J gene TRBJ1-4; 9 bases are a match to TRBD1. V lost 5 bases, J lost 5 bases, and 6 bases stayed unmatched. Germline CDR1 and CDR2: SGHAT and FQNNGV. The length of the CDR3 is 15 residues. The CDR3 region is CASSRTGTGNEKLFF. DNA for the CDR3: TGTGCCAGCAGCCGGACCGGGACAGGGAATGAAAAACTGTTTTTT.

The chain joins TRBV5-1 to TRBJ2-1; 9 bases align to TRBD2. J was trimmed by 7 bases and V by 2 bases; bases with no gene match: 10. This CDR3 region has 16 residues. Germline assignment: CDR1 SGHRS and CDR2 YFSETQ. The CDR3 protein is CASSFGGGGAFNEQFF. Written as DNA, the CDR3 is TGCGCCAGCAGCTTTGGGGGCGGGGGGGCGTTTAATGAGCAGTTCTTC.

The V and J genes are TRBV7-9 and TRBJ1-3, with TRBD1 identical over 7 bases. V gave up 1 base and J gave up 0 bases; unmatched junction bases: 9. Looked up from germline, CDR1 is SEHNR and CDR2 is FQNEAQ (reference sequence). This CDR3 spans 18 amino acids. CDR3 DNA: TGTGCCAGCAGCTTAGACGGGACAGATTTCATCTCTGGAAACACCATATATTTT. This translates into CASSLDGTDFISGNTIYF.

This clone was counted once. The chain carries TRBV6-1 and TRBJ2-6; TRBD2 is a possible D gene (7 bases). V shed 11 bases and J shed 0 bases, with 11 bases lying between them. Germline CDR1 MNHNS, CDR2 SASEGT. The CDR3 has 14 residues. The CDR3 region is CAGEGVSGANVLTF. Written as DNA, the CDR3 is TGTGCCGGGGAGGGGGTCTCTGGGGCCAACGTCCTGACTTTC.

The chain links TRBV18 to TRBJ2-3; 7 positions agree with TRBD2. V gave up 6 bases and J gave up 0 bases; unmatched junction bases: 6. The CDR3 contains 15 residues. Germline V gene lookup returns CDR1 KGHSH and CDR2 LQKENI. The CDR3 loop is CASSPTAGSTDTQYF. Written as DNA, the CDR3 is TGTGCCAGCTCCCCCACAGCGGGGAGCACAGATACGCAGTATTTT. The full variable domain, its missing parts supplied by reference TRBV18 and TRBJ2-3, is NAGVMQNPRHLVRRRGQEARLRCSPMKGHSHVYWYRQLPEEGLKFMVYLQKENIIDESGMPKERFSAEFPKEGPSILRIQQVVRGDSAAYFCASSPTAGSTDTQYFGPGTRLTVL.

The chain joins TRBV7-9 to TRBJ1-1, with D tentatively TRBD1 (6 bases). Germline-derived CDR1 and CDR2 are SEHNR and FQNEAQ (reference sequence). The CDR3 consists of 15 residues. Between the trimmed V and J ends, which lost 5 bases and 1 base, there was a span of 14 bases. DNA for the CDR3: TGTGCCAGCAGCCGTGGACAGCGGGAGAACACTGAAGCTTTCTTT. Protein sequence: CASSRGQRENTEAFF.

V is TRBV28 and J is TRBJ2-1; 7 bases agree with TRBD2. CDR1 is MDHEN, CDR2 SYDVKM, per germline. The CDR3 has 15 residues. The V segment lost 7 bases and the J segment 5 bases; nucleotides outside the gene matches: 11. Here the CDR3 reads CASTPRPSGHNEQFF. For the CDR3, the DNA is TGTGCCAGCACCCCCCGACCTAGCGGACACAATGAGCAGTTCTTC.

The chain uses TRBV28 and TRBJ1-5; no reliable D call. Germline loops: CDR1 MDHEN, CDR2 SYDVKM. The CDR3 loop spans 15 amino acids. Trimming pared 3 bases from V and 9 bases from J, leaving 18 bases between. CDR3 loop: CASSLIRVLNSPQHF. The CDR3 DNA sequence: TGTGCCAGCAGTTTGATAAGAGTTCTGAATTCGCCCCAGCATTTT.

The chain joins TRBV19 to TRBJ1-2; D is perhaps TRBD1 (6 bases). Germline loops: CDR1 LNHDA, CDR2 SQIVND (reference sequence). Trimming shortened V by 4 bases and J by 6 bases, and 15 bases separated the two germline ends. The CDR3 sequence is 14 residues long. In DNA, the CDR3 is TGTGCCAGTAGTACCGGACAGAGAAGGGATGGCTACACCTTC. This codes for CASSTGQRRDGYTF.

This chain joins TRBV19 and TRBJ2-1; 9 bases line up with TRBD2. J gave up 7 bases and V 9 bases, and 7 bases lay outside the gene matches. This CDR3 is 13 amino acids long. Germline lookup yields CDR1 LNHDA and CDR2 SQIVND (reference sequence). The CDR3 is CASQSSGGNEQFF. CDR3 nucleotide sequence: TGTGCCAGCCAGAGTAGCGGGGGAAATGAGCAGTTCTTC. Full variable domain (outside the CDR3, taken from reference TRBV19 and TRBJ2-1): DGGITQSPKYLFRKEGQNVTLSCEQNLNHDAMYWYRQDPGQGLRLIYYSQIVNDFQKGDIAEGYSVSREKKESFPLTVTSAQKNPTAFYLCASQSSGGNEQFFGPGTRLTVL.

The rearrangement joins TRBV7-9 to TRBJ2-6; the match to TRBD1 covers 8 bases. Germline CDR1 is SEHNR and CDR2 is FQNEAQ (reference sequence). The CDR3 extends over 19 amino acids. Trimming removed 2 bases from V and 2 bases from J; junction bases left unmatched: 11. Here the CDR3 reads CASSLPRGPHAAGANVLTF. The DNA for the CDR3 is TGTGCCAGCAGCTTACCCAGGGGGCCTCACGCGGCTGGGGCCAACGTCCTGACTTTC.

The chain has TRBV7-9 and TRBJ2-7; 7 positions match TRBD1. The CDR3 extends over 13 amino acids. V lost 3 bases, J lost 4 bases, and 3 bases stayed unmatched. Per germline, CDR1 SEHNR and CDR2 FQNEAQ (reference sequence). CDR3 region: CASSFQGVYEQYF. The CDR3 coding sequence is TGTGCCAGCAGCTTCCAGGGGGTATACGAGCAGTACTTC. Full variable domain (missing parts from reference TRBV7-9 and TRBJ2-7): DTGVSQNPRHKITKRGQNVTFRCDPISEHNRLYWYRQTLGQGPEFLTYFQNEAQLEKSRLLSDRFSAERPKGSFSTLEIQRTEQGDSAMYLCASSFQGVYEQYFGPGTRLTVT.

This CDR3 is CAWKFGGYTEAFF. For the CDR3, the DNA is TGTGCCTGGAAGTTCGGGGGGTACACTGAAGCTTTCTTT. The chain is built from TRBV30 and TRBJ1-1, with D possibly being TRBD1 (5 bases). There are 13 residues in the CDR3. V was trimmed by 4 bases and J by 3 bases, leaving 12 bases between them. Germline V CDR1 and CDR2: GTSNPN, SVGIG (reference sequence). Together with reference TRBV30 and TRBJ1-1, the CDR3 gives the full variable domain: SQTIHQWPATLVQPVGSPLSLECTVEGTSNPNLYWYRQAAGRGLQLLFYSVGIGQISSEVPQNLSASRPQDRQFILSSKKLLLSDSGFYLCAWKFGGYTEAFFGQGTRLTVV.

The gene calls are TRBV7-2 and TRBJ1-2, with 8 bases lining up with TRBD1. CDR3 size: 14 residues. Looked up from germline, CDR1 is SGHTA and CDR2 is FQGNSA. With 4 bases clipped from V and 8 bases from J, the junction kept 9 bases outside the gene matches. Written as DNA, the CDR3 is TGTGCCAGCAGCTCTGACAGGGGCAGGGGAGGCTACACCTTC. Protein: CASSSDRGRGGYTF.

This chain uses TRBV5-1 with TRBJ2-2, with 8 nucleotides matching TRBD1. CDR1 SGHRS and CDR2 YFSETQ come from the germline V gene. V was clipped by 4 bases and J by 2 bases; unmatched bases: 7. This CDR3 region has 16 residues. In nucleotides, the CDR3 is TGCGCCAGCAGCCAAAATGGACAGGGAAACACCGGGGAGCTGTTTTTT. Amino acid sequence: CASSQNGQGNTGELFF.

The chain has TRBV15 and TRBJ2-3, with 9 positions matching TRBD2. This CDR3 contains 14 residues. V was pared by 6 bases and J by 5 bases, with 6 bases of the junction left unmatched. Germline CDR1 LNHNV, CDR2 YYDKDF (reference sequence). The chain's CDR3 is CATRVAGVEDTQYF. The CDR3 DNA is TGTGCCACCAGAGTAGCGGGAGTGGAAGATACGCAGTATTTT.

The rearrangement links TRBV5-6 to TRBJ2-7; D is ambiguous. V was pared by 4 bases and J by 6 bases, with 14 bases between. The CDR3 consists of 13 residues. In germline, CDR1 is SGHDT, CDR2 YYEEEE. DNA for the CDR3: TGTGCCAGCAGCCTGTTAGTCCCCTTCGAGCAGTACTTC. This codes for CASSLLVPFEQYF.

The rearrangement joins TRBV13 to TRBJ1-2; D may be TRBD1 (5 bases). Deletions cut 3 bases from V and 1 base from J, with 15 bases between. This CDR3 is built from 16 residues. Germline CDR1 PRHDT, CDR2 FYEKMQ (reference sequence). DNA of the CDR3: TGTGCCAGCAGCTTTGTCGGTTGGGGCGGTAACTATGGCTACACCTTC. This translates into CASSFVGWGGNYGYTF.

V usage is TRBV10-3 and J usage is TRBJ2-7, with 14 bases aligning to TRBD2. The germline V gene has CDR1 ENHRY and CDR2 SYGVKD. Trimming at V came to 6 bases and at J to 4 bases, leaving 8 bases not matched to a gene. The CDR3 extends over 16 amino acids. In nucleotides, the CDR3 is TGTGCCATCAGGGAGACTAGCGGGAGGGCCCAGTACGAGCAGTACTTC. This codes for CAIRETSGRAQYEQYF.

This clone came up once. V gene TRBV30 combines with J gene TRBJ2-5, with D possibly TRBD1 on 5 matching bases. TRBJ2-7 matches the DNA end more closely, so the J call is doubtful. Looked up from germline, CDR1 is GTSNPN and CDR2 is SVGIG (reference sequence). This CDR3 has 15 residues. The CDR3 sequence: CAWKAPGGASYEQYF. The CDR3 nucleotides read TGTGCCTGGAAGGCCCCGGGTGGGGCCTCCTACGAGCAGTACTTC.

The CDR3 DNA is TGTGCCAGCGCCGAACTAGCGGGGGGGCCCGATGAGCAGTTCTTC. It codes for CASAELAGGPDEQFF. The genes are TRBV27 and TRBJ2-1, with 13 nucleotides matching TRBD2. The CDR3 has 15 amino acids. V shed 8 bases and J 8 bases; nucleotides not matched to a gene: 9. Germline V gene data show CDR1 as MNHEY and CDR2 as SMNVEV (reference sequence).

J is TRBJ2-1 and V is TRBV6-5; 7 bases align to TRBD2. Germline-derived CDR1 and CDR2 are MNHEY and SVGAGI. J was trimmed by 3 bases and V by 0 bases; bases with no gene match: 2. The CDR3 contains 15 residues. The CDR3 loop is CASSYSGLHYNEQFF. DNA for the CDR3: TGTGCCAGCAGTTACTCGGGACTACACTACAATGAGCAGTTCTTC.

The chain recombines TRBV14 with TRBJ2-1, with 8 nucleotides matching TRBD2. Trimming at V came to 4 bases and at J to 5 bases, leaving 7 bases not matched to a gene. This CDR3 has 15 residues. Germline V gene lookup returns CDR1 SGHDN and CDR2 FVKESK. The CDR3, as DNA: TGTGCCAGCAGCCTTACGGGGGGGGCCAACAATGAGCAGTTCTTC. Encoded protein: CASSLTGGANNEQFF.